Presented here are 16 T cell receptor beta chains from one specimen sequenced in a study of cytomegalovirus exposure and HLA in healthy donors. Repertoires were generated with immunoSEQ multiplex PCR, while TCRdb's copy carries only in-frame clones and drops some. The profile shows roughly 60,000 clones, 85% to 95% of them singletons. The sequencing input was PBMCs. These receptor sequences come from a woman aged 18-29 years in good health and CMV-seropositive.

The chain links TRBV7-2 to TRBJ1-4; 7 positions agree with TRBD1. Trimming removed 8 bases from V and 6 bases from J; junction bases left unmatched: 9. The germline V gene has CDR1 SGHTA and CDR2 FQGNSA. The CDR3 covers 14 residues. The CDR3 sequence: CASRPGDSYEKLFF. The CDR3 DNA reads TGTGCCAGCCGACCCGGGGACAGCTATGAAAAACTGTTTTTT.

The chain recombines TRBV11-2 with TRBJ2-2; D unclear. The CDR3 spans 16 residues. V was cut by 5 bases and J by 1 base, with 14 bases left in between. CDR1 and CDR2 from the germline V gene are SGHAT and FQNNGV. CDR3 nucleotide sequence: TGTGCCAGCAGCGGTTTGGTCGAGCGGAACACCGGGGAGCTGTTTTTT. Translation gives CASSGLVERNTGELFF.

V usage is TRBV2 and J usage is TRBJ1-5; TRBD1 aligns across 9 bases. The V gene end was trimmed by 4 bases and the J gene end by 5 bases; junction bases not matched to a gene: 6. From germline, CDR1 is SNHLY and CDR2 FYNNEI. The CDR3 covers 15 residues. The CDR3 region is CASSVLRTGDQPQHF. The CDR3 DNA reads TGTGCCAGCAGTGTCCTTAGGACAGGGGATCAGCCCCAGCATTTT.

This CDR3 is CASTILGGNYGYTF. Written as DNA, the CDR3 is TGTGCCAGTACCATTCTCGGGGGAAACTATGGCTACACCTTC. V usage is TRBV19 and J usage is TRBJ1-2, with D perhaps matching TRBD1 (5 bases). This CDR3 is built from 14 residues. Per germline, CDR1 LNHDA and CDR2 SQIVND (reference sequence). The V end lost 7 bases, the J end lost 2 bases, and 14 bases lay between the germline ends. Looking up the rest from reference TRBV19 and TRBJ1-2 gives the full variable domain: DGGITQSPKYLFRKEGQNVTLSCEQNLNHDAMYWYRQDPGQGLRLIYYSQIVNDFQKGDIAEGYSVSREKKESFPLTVTSAQKNPTAFYLCASTILGGNYGYTFGSGTRLTVV.

V gene TRBV28 combines with J gene TRBJ2-7; 7 bases line up with TRBD1. Trimming at V came to 5 bases and at J to 5 bases, leaving 9 bases not matched to a gene. The CDR3 contains 14 residues. Germline V gives CDR1 MDHEN, CDR2 SYDVKM. The CDR3 sequence: CASSTGSTGDEQYF. The CDR3 DNA reads as TGTGCCAGCAGTACGGGGTCTACAGGGGACGAGCAGTACTTC.

V and J are TRBV29-1 and TRBJ2-1; D might be TRBD2 (7 bases). Trimming shortened V by 5 bases and J by 2 bases, and 13 bases separated the two germline ends. Germline loops: CDR1 SQVTM, CDR2 ANQGSEA. The CDR3 runs 14 residues. This CDR3 is CSVRGGGTYNEQFF. The DNA for the CDR3 is TGCAGCGTTAGGGGGGGTGGAACCTACAATGAGCAGTTCTTC.

The V and J genes are TRBV9 and TRBJ2-6; 7 nucleotides line up with TRBD2. The CDR3 sequence is 20 residues long. V shed 0 bases, J shed 0 bases, and the junction held 12 bases outside the gene matches. Germline V gene lookup returns CDR1 SGDLS and CDR2 YYNGEE. CDR3 nucleotides: TGTGCCAGCAGCGTAGATTGGGGGACGGGAGGAACCTCTGGGGCCAACGTCCTGACTTTC. Its protein is CASSVDWGTGGTSGANVLTF.

The V gene is TRBV7-9, the J gene TRBJ2-7; 11 bases line up with TRBD2. Unmatched junction bases numbered 16, after V lost 6 bases and J lost 3 bases. Germline loops: CDR1 SEHNR, CDR2 FQNEAQ (reference sequence). The CDR3 spans 18 residues. In nucleotides, the CDR3 is TGTGCCAGCAGTACCACCGGGACTAGCGGCCACCTACGCTACGAGCAGTACTTC. Amino acid sequence: CASSTTGTSGHLRYEQYF.

This rearrangement joins TRBV6-1 to TRBJ2-7; 10 bases line up with TRBD2. CDR1 and CDR2 (germline): MNHNS, SASEGT. V shed 1 base, J shed 3 bases, and the junction held 6 bases outside the gene matches. This CDR3 region has 16 residues. The CDR3, as DNA: TGTGCCAGCAGTGAAGGTGGACTAGCGGTAAACTACGAGCAGTACTTC. Its protein is CASSEGGLAVNYEQYF.

The chain recombines TRBV5-1 with TRBJ1-2; perhaps TRBD1 as D (5 bases). Germline V gene lookup returns CDR1 SGHRS and CDR2 YFSETQ. This CDR3 is built from 15 residues. V lost 0 bases and J lost 8, with 17 bases in between. The chain's CDR3 is CASSLGTTGSEGYTF. CDR3 nucleotide sequence: TGCGCCAGCAGCTTGGGAACCACAGGATCTGAAGGCTACACCTTC.

This chain joins TRBV6-5 and TRBJ2-1; 7 bases fit TRBD1. J was trimmed by 3 bases and V by 2 bases; bases with no gene match: 4. CDR1 and CDR2 (germline): MNHEY, SVGAGI. This CDR3 spans 15 amino acids. Written as DNA, the CDR3 is TGTGCCAGCAGTTACGGGCAGGGGGTCTACAATGAGCAGTTCTTC. Translated: CASSYGQGVYNEQFF.

The chain employs TRBV7-2 and TRBJ1-1, with D perhaps matching TRBD1 (6 bases). Germline loops: CDR1 SGHTA, CDR2 FQGNSA. This CDR3 region has 16 residues. Trimming left V 0 bases short and J 1 base short, with 12 bases between. CDR3 in amino acids: CASSLAAGVQNTEAFF. DNA of the CDR3: TGTGCCAGCAGCTTAGCGGCAGGGGTACAGAACACTGAAGCTTTCTTT.

The chain combines TRBV4-2 with TRBJ1-5, with a weak D call TRBD1 (5 bases). CDR1 and CDR2 (germline): LGHNA, YNFKEQ. This CDR3 region has 14 residues. V was trimmed by 0 bases and J by 5 bases, leaving 8 bases between them. This CDR3 is CASSQDPGDQPQHF. Written as DNA, the CDR3 is TGTGCCAGCAGCCAAGATCCGGGGGATCAGCCCCAGCATTTT.

The chain joins TRBV4-2 to TRBJ2-1, with 9 bases matching TRBD1. V gave up 1 base and J gave up 4 bases; unmatched junction bases: 5. CDR3 length equals 16 residues. Germline CDR1 and CDR2: LGHNA and YNFKEQ. The chain's CDR3 is CASSQGTGVKYNEQFF. The CDR3 DNA follows: TGTGCCAGCAGCCAAGGGACAGGGGTTAAGTACAATGAGCAGTTCTTC.

The genes are TRBV19 and TRBJ2-1; 9 positions match TRBD1. The trim removed 5 bases at V and 4 bases at J, leaving 6 bases unmatched. This CDR3 contains 15 residues. CDR1 and CDR2 from the germline V gene are LNHDA and SQIVND (reference sequence). The CDR3 nucleotides are TGTGCCAGTAGTTTGATGACAGGGGGTTACAATGAGCAGTTCTTC. Translating gives CASSLMTGGYNEQFF.

This clone was counted a single time. This sequence joins TRBV5-1 and TRBJ2-2, with D unclear. Looked up from germline, CDR1 is SGHRS and CDR2 is YFSETQ. The ends were cut back, 3 bases at V and 0 bases at J, with 6 bases in the middle. The length of the CDR3 is 14 residues. The CDR3 region has the DNA TGCGCCAGCAGCTCCTCTACGAACACCGGGGAGCTGTTTTTT. Protein: CASSSSTNTGELFF.